This TCR beta chain comes out of a study of blood T cell repertoires in COVID-19 (dated by TCRdb to 2018 to 2020). Regarding the study in general: Samples covering the acute and convalescent phases of COVID-19 were provided by collaborators in the United States, Italy and Spain. A de-identified subject ID, COVID-19 status, age in years and sex were almost always included in the sample metadata. A freely available public database, intended as a resource for researchers studying the immune response to SARS-CoV-2, is where the repertoires were released. Samples were obtained from the ongoing ImmuneRACE study (first 160 participants) and from 1,254 subjects provided by 6 global collaborators. Where available, HLA class I and class II types were obtained from metadata supplied by the sample provider rather than from assay-based typing. The prospective study material was composed of cDNA or gDNA derived from T cells, B-cell-depleted T cells, or PBMCs. Deeply sampled blood TCRbeta repertoires from subjects exposed to, actively infected with, or recovered from COVID-19 were included in the dataset. Findings and caveats that apply to the study as a whole: How much clinical and demographic metadata was included differed by source and by participant, and the metadata was provided uncurated.

Whole blood was collected in K2EDTA tubes by collaborating institutions according to the institutions' own protocols. For TCRbeta analysis, collaborators shipped samples as frozen whole blood, isolated PBMCs, or DNA extracted from either of those sample types. With respect to this clone: The clone's antigen remains unknown. Base qualities are missing; no much larger clone stands one base away.

The immunoSEQ Assay, a bias-controlled multiplex PCR, was used to amplify TCRbeta CDR3 regions from genomic DNA. The paper's data handling went like this. Nucleated cell counts per sample were estimated from amplification of reference gene primers within the assay. Sequence reads were collapsed and filtered to measure the absolute abundance of every unique TCRbeta CDR3 rearrangement. For each sample, productive Simpson clonality was calculated as the square root of Simpson's diversity index over productive rearrangements. The clones in this table, taken by TCRdb from immuneACCESS, are in-frame only. Not every clone is retained; where verified, under half of the shortfall comes from an unresolved V gene, and the cause of the rest is unknown. V and J calls and clone size are those listed in that table; D and trimming were worked out from the DNA. The sample table holds some 55,000 clones, of which 90% were seen once. The top ten constitute about 8.6% of the sample.

V loses 3 bases, J loses 0 bases, and the germline ends lie 11 bases apart. Including cysteine and phenylalanine, the CDR3 has 14 amino acids. The sequence is cut down to CDR3 DNA, 42 bases in frame from base 1. CDR1 DFQATT and CDR2 SNEGSKA are derived from the germline V gene (reference sequence). The chain was built from TRBV20-1 and TRBJ1-1; the D gene is not confidently resolved. The source is a woman aged 40 to 50 with active COVID-19. Sequenced sample: peripheral blood. The base sequence is TGCAGTGCTAGTGTAGGGAGCATGAACACTGAAGCTTTCTTT. The resulting protein is CSASVGSMNTEAFF.